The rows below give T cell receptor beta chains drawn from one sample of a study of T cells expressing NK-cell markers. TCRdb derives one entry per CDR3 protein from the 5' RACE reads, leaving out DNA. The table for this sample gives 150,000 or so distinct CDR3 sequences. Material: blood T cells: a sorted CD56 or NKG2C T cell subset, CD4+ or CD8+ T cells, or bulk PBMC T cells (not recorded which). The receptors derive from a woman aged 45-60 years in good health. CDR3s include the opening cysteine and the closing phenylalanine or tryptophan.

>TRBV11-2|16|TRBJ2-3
CASSRVGSGFTDTQYF
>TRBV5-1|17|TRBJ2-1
CASSLAGTGGFKNEQFF
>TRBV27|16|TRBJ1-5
CASSLSWGEGDQPQHF
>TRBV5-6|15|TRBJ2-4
CASSFNGSSKNIQYF
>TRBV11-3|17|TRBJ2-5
CASSLGILDRGVETQYF
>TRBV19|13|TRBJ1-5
CASSDGSNQPQHF
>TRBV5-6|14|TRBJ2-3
CASSLSGFGDTQYF
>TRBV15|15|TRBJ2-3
CATSSRTSLTDTQYF
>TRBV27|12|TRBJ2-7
CASRGISYEQYF
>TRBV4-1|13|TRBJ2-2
CASSQGVTGELFF
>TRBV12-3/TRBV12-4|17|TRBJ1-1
CASRILRDTPLYTEAFF
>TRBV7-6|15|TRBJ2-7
CASSSGIPGLYEQYF
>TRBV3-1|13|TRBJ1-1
CASSFSWNTEAFF
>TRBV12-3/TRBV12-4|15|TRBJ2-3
CASSYSGSPVDTQYF
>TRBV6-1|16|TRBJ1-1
CASSEVWQALNTEAFF
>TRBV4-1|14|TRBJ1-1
CASSQDPGGSEAFF
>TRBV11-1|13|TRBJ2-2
CASSLGQTGELFF
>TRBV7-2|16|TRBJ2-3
CASSLVPGPNTDTQYF